The 26 T cell receptor beta chains below all came from one sample that was sequenced in a study of CD8 T cells in ankylosing spondylitis. TCRdb ran MiXCR on the 5' RACE reads and lists one entry per CDR3 protein. The sample includes more than 200,000 distinct CDR3 sequences, 20% to 30% seen only once; the top ten take approximately 0.61%. Sequencing input: blood, either unsorted or a sorted T cell fraction (not recorded which). These receptors all come from a male donor with ankylosing spondylitis or in good health (not recorded which).

This clonotype was detected ten times or more. V is TRBV20-1 and J is TRBJ1-5, with 10 bases that match TRBD1. From germline, CDR1 is DFQATT and CDR2 SNEGSKA (reference sequence). The CDR3 is made up of 15 amino acids. Trimming at V came to 0 bases and at J to 6 bases, leaving 5 bases not matched to a gene. The CDR3 DNA is TGCAGTGCTAGAGAGGGGACAGGGGAGAGTCAGCCCCAGCATTTT. It codes for CSAREGTGESQPQHF.

This clonotype was counted ten times or more. In nucleotides, the CDR3 is TGTGCCATCAGTGACGCGGGGGAAGGGGCAGAGACCCAGTACTTC. This translates into CAISDAGEGAETQYF. This chain uses TRBV10-3 with TRBJ2-5; 7 bases are a match to TRBD2. This CDR3 comprises 15 residues. The V gene's germline CDR1 is ENHRY and CDR2 SYGVKD. V lost 3 bases and J lost 4; bases outside the gene matches: 8.

The table lists this clonotype with many counts. This chain joins TRBV24-1 and TRBJ2-5; D is unresolved. Germline values: CDR1 KGHDR, CDR2 SFDVKD. The CDR3 contains 12 residues. Trimming pared 1 base from V and 4 bases from J, leaving 3 bases between. The chain's CDR3 is CATSDFRETQYF. The CDR3 region has the DNA TGTGCCACCAGTGATTTCCGAGAGACCCAGTACTTC.

Only a few counts were recorded for this clonotype. CDR3 loop: CSANRGDTQYF. The CDR3 DNA sequence: TGCAGTGCTAACCGTGGAGATACGCAGTATTTT. The V call is TRBV20-1, the J call TRBJ2-3; D is ambiguous. V gave up 4 bases and J gave up 5 bases, with 7 bases separating them. The length of the CDR3 is 11 residues. The germline CDR1 and CDR2 sequences are DFQATT and SNEGSKA (reference sequence).

The chain couples TRBV28 to TRBJ2-1; 7 bases agree with TRBD1. V lost 5 bases and J lost 9; bases outside the gene matches: 4. This CDR3 spans 12 amino acids. Per the germline V gene, CDR1 is MDHEN and CDR2 is SYDVKM. Written as DNA, the CDR3 is TGTGCCAGCAGTGTAAACAGGGGTGAGCAGTTCTTC. Amino acids: CASSVNRGEQFF.

There are a few counts of this clonotype. The chain combines TRBV2 with TRBJ2-3, with D possibly matching TRBD1 (5 bases). Germline lookup yields CDR1 SNHLY and CDR2 FYNNEI. The CDR3 has 15 amino acids. Trimming removed 3 bases from V and 0 bases from J, with 10 bases in between. The CDR3 nucleotides are TGTGCCAGCAGTGAGGGGCTACCGAGCACAGATACGCAGTATTTT. It yields the protein CASSEGLPSTDTQYF.

At least ten counts were recorded for this clonotype. This sequence joins TRBV12-3 or TRBV12-4 and TRBJ2-3; D possibly corresponds to TRBD2 (5 bases). The CDR3 length is 16 residues. V lost 5 bases and J lost 2, with 17 bases in between. This CDR3 is CASSRSPRTSTDTQYF. For the CDR3, the DNA is TGTGCCAGCAGTCGTTCTCCGAGGACTTCCACAGATACGCAGTATTTT.

This clonotype was detected only a few times. This sequence joins TRBV6-5 and TRBJ2-7; maybe TRBD1 (5 bases). The CDR3 is 16 amino acids. From germline, CDR1 is MNHEY and CDR2 SVGAGI. The V gene lost 0 bases and the J gene lost 1 base, with 13 bases spanning the gap. This chain's CDR3 is CASSYSPQTVSYEQYF. The CDR3 coding sequence is TGTGCCAGCAGTTACTCGCCCCAGACAGTATCCTACGAGCAGTACTTC.

This clonotype was found once. The V call is TRBV7-9, the J call TRBJ2-7; D unclear. Trimming cost V 1 base and J 3 bases, with 13 bases left between them. This CDR3 comprises 15 residues. CDR1 is SEHNR and CDR2 is FQNEAQ in the germline V gene (reference sequence). The CDR3 DNA follows: TGTGCCAGCAGCTTAGTAGGCGCGACCTTCTACGAGCAGTACTTC. Translation: CASSLVGATFYEQYF.

A few counts support this clonotype. The rearrangement joins TRBV6-4 to TRBJ2-1; D is tentatively TRBD1 or TRBD2 (5 bases each). Trimming took 7 bases from V and 8 from J, leaving 21 bases between them. The CDR3 consists of 15 residues. Germline CDR1 is MRHNA and CDR2 is SNTAGT. As DNA, the CDR3 is TGTGCCAGCAAGAGTAGGCTAGGGACCAGCGATGAGCAGTTCTTC. As protein: CASKSRLGTSDEQFF.

V and J are TRBV6-1 and TRBJ2-5, with D possibly TRBD1 on 7 matching bases. The CDR3 loop spans 14 amino acids. The germline CDR1 and CDR2 sequences are MNHNS and SASEGT. Trimming removed 6 bases from V and 4 bases from J, with 15 bases in between. DNA of the CDR3: TGTGCCAGCAGCCCATCAGGGGGGTCAGAGACCCAGTACTTC. It yields the protein CASSPSGGSETQYF.

The sample holds a few counts of this clonotype. The rearrangement uses TRBV12-3 or TRBV12-4 and TRBJ1-2; 7 bases fit TRBD1. This CDR3 is 12 amino acids long. Trimming took 4 bases from V and 13 from J; bases not matched to a gene: 9. CDR3 protein: CASSSGTARGTF. Written as DNA, the CDR3 is TGTGCCAGCAGTTCCGGGACAGCTAGGGGCACCTTC.

The chain couples TRBV20-1 to TRBJ2-3; D possibly corresponds to TRBD1 (5 bases). Germline CDR1 is DFQATT and CDR2 is SNEGSKA (reference sequence). V was shortened by 5 bases and J by 0 bases, with 9 bases between the two germline ends. The CDR3 covers 13 residues. CDR3 sequence (DNA): TGCAGTGCTCTGACAGCTAGCACAGATACGCAGTATTTT. It translates to CSALTASTDTQYF.

This clonotype was observed a few times. The rearrangement joins TRBV12-3 or TRBV12-4 to TRBJ2-3; TRBD1 might be the D (5 bases). The CDR3 consists of 13 residues. Trimming took 6 bases from V and 3 from J, leaving 10 bases between them. CDR3 sequence reads: CASRATETDTQYF. DNA for the CDR3: TGTGCCAGCAGAGCGACAGAGACAGATACGCAGTATTTT.

The chain recombines TRBV20-1 with TRBJ2-3; 12 bases fit TRBD2. This CDR3 contains 14 residues. Looked up from germline, CDR1 is DFQATT and CDR2 is SNEGSKA (reference sequence). Trimming cost V 1 base and J 8 bases; bases outside gene matches: 4. The CDR3 protein is CSARGLAGEGTQYF. The CDR3 nucleotides read TGCAGTGCTAGAGGACTAGCGGGGGAGGGTACGCAGTATTTT.

Many counts were recorded for this clonotype. The rearrangement links TRBV3-1 to TRBJ2-2; 8 bases match TRBD1. V shed 7 bases, J shed 2 bases, and the junction held 3 bases outside the gene matches. Germline values: CDR1 LGHDT, CDR2 YNNKEL (reference sequence). This CDR3 region has 14 residues. CDR3 in amino acids: CASTQGANTGELFF. The CDR3 bases are TGTGCCAGCACTCAGGGGGCAAACACCGGGGAGCTGTTTTTT.

A few counts support this clonotype. The chain carries TRBV12-3 or TRBV12-4 and TRBJ2-1, with 12 bases aligning to TRBD2. J was trimmed by 2 bases and V by 6 bases; bases with no gene match: 5. CDR3 length equals 16 residues. CDR3 amino acids: CASRPSGGAPYNEQFF. DNA of the CDR3: TGTGCCAGCAGGCCTAGCGGGGGGGCGCCCTACAATGAGCAGTTCTTC.

The V and J genes are TRBV6-1 and TRBJ2-3; a weak D match, TRBD2 (5 bases). The CDR3 loop spans 13 amino acids. Deletions cut 6 bases from V and 3 bases from J, with 10 bases between. The germline CDR1 and CDR2 sequences are MNHNS and SASEGT. The CDR3 DNA reads TGTGCCAGCAGACCCGGGGTAACAGATACGCAGTATTTT. It encodes CASRPGVTDTQYF.

This rearrangement joins TRBV20-1 to TRBJ1-2; D not certain. The CDR3 is 13 residues long. Deletions cut 4 bases from V and 2 bases from J, with 11 bases between. Germline values: CDR1 DFQATT, CDR2 SNEGSKA (reference sequence). CDR3 amino acids: CSAIEDLNYGYTF. DNA of the CDR3: TGCAGTGCTATCGAGGACCTCAACTATGGCTACACCTTC.

This clonotype occurred many times. The rearrangement uses TRBV29-1 and TRBJ1-1; no reliable D call. Germline V gene data show CDR1 as SQVTM and CDR2 as ANQGSEA. V gave up 0 bases and J gave up 1 base, with 3 bases separating them. CDR3 size: 12 residues. CDR3 sequence reads: CSVEDPNTEAFF. CDR3 nucleotides: TGCAGCGTTGAAGACCCGAACACTGAAGCTTTCTTT.

This clonotype occurred a few times. The V call is TRBV29-1, the J call TRBJ1-1, with TRBD1 as a possible D gene (6 bases). The CDR3 consists of 18 residues. Trimming removed 4 bases from V and 5 bases from J, with 29 bases in between. Per germline, CDR1 SQVTM and CDR2 ANQGSEA. The chain's CDR3 is CSVGGPKPGASPRTEAFF. The CDR3, as DNA: TGCAGCGTTGGGGGGCCTAAACCGGGGGCCTCCCCGAGGACTGAAGCTTTCTTT.

This rearrangement joins TRBV20-1 to TRBJ1-1; TRBD1 might be the D (5 bases). V shed 3 bases and J shed 4 bases, with 15 bases lying between them. The length of the CDR3 is 14 residues. CDR1 is DFQATT and CDR2 is SNEGSKA in the germline V gene (reference sequence). The CDR3 reads CSARATGGGTEAFF. The CDR3 DNA sequence: TGCAGTGCTAGGGCCACGGGCGGGGGCACTGAAGCTTTCTTT.

This clonotype has only a few counts. The chain carries TRBV20-1 and TRBJ2-7; D might be TRBD2 (5 bases). Trimming took off 0 bases at V and 6 bases at J, with 12 bases between the two ends. Per germline, CDR1 DFQATT and CDR2 SNEGSKA (reference sequence). This CDR3 has 13 amino acids. The CDR3 loop is CSARDLVGSEQYF. For the CDR3, the DNA is TGCAGTGCTAGAGATCTAGTGGGGAGCGAGCAGTACTTC.

The rearrangement uses TRBV7-9 and TRBJ1-1; TRBD1 aligns across 7 bases. Germline V CDR1 and CDR2: SEHNR, FQNEAQ (reference sequence). The CDR3 spans 15 residues. With 4 bases clipped from V and 4 bases from J, the junction kept 9 bases outside the gene matches. The CDR3 reads CASSSQGDRGTEAFF. The CDR3 DNA reads TGTGCCAGCAGCTCCCAAGGGGACAGAGGCACTGAAGCTTTCTTT.

The chain has TRBV20-1 and TRBJ2-5; 7 bases fit TRBD1. The V segment lost 6 bases and the J segment 4 bases; nucleotides outside the gene matches: 8. Germline assignment: CDR1 DFQATT and CDR2 SNEGSKA (reference sequence). The CDR3 extends over 13 amino acids. The CDR3 region is CSAGGRSGETQYF. In DNA, the CDR3 is TGCAGTGCAGGGGGCCGGTCGGGAGAGACCCAGTACTTC.

This clonotype was detected only a few times. The J gene is TRBJ2-7, the V gene TRBV6-5; 9 bases fit TRBD1. Trimming removed 6 bases from V and 6 bases from J; junction bases left unmatched: 0. The CDR3 runs 11 residues. Per the germline V gene, CDR1 is MNHEY and CDR2 is SVGAGI. The CDR3 nucleotides are TGTGCCAGCAGGGACAGGGGCGAGCAGTACTTC. Translated, it gives CASRDRGEQYF.